This T cell receptor (beta chain) was identified in a study of OX40 agonist ivuxolimab in advanced cancers. Study context: Patients were given ivuxolimab, an antibody that agonizes OX40 (CD134). Of the participants, 40% had some prior anti-PD-1, anti-PD-L1 or anti-CTLA-4 therapy, which was allowed.

Data came from immunoSEQ multiplex PCR; TCRdb stores just in-frame clones and leaves some out. The sample carries more than 45,000 clones, around four fifths recorded once. CDR1 and CDR2 from the germline V gene are SGHDN and FVKESK. Trimming pared 2 bases from V and 2 bases from J, leaving 19 bases between. The CDR3 contains 17 residues. This clonotype was obtained from an adult with an advanced solid tumor such as melanoma, head and neck, liver or kidney cancer. The sample in question was CD4+ or CD8+ T cells sorted from blood, obtained in a trial of the OX40 agonist ivuxolimab. The chain carries TRBV14 and TRBJ2-7; no definite D call. The CDR3 spells CASSQIRRATKPYEQYF. In nucleotides, the CDR3 is TGTGCCAGCAGCCAAATTCGACGCGCTACCAAACCCTACGAGCAGTACTTC. Drawing the rest from reference TRBV14 and TRBJ2-7, the complete variable domain is EAGVTQFPSHSVIEKGQTVTLRCDPISGHDNLYWYRRVMGKEIKFLLHFVKESKQDESGMPNNRFLAERTGGTYSTLKVQPAELEDSGVYFCASSQIRRATKPYEQYFGPGTRLTVT.